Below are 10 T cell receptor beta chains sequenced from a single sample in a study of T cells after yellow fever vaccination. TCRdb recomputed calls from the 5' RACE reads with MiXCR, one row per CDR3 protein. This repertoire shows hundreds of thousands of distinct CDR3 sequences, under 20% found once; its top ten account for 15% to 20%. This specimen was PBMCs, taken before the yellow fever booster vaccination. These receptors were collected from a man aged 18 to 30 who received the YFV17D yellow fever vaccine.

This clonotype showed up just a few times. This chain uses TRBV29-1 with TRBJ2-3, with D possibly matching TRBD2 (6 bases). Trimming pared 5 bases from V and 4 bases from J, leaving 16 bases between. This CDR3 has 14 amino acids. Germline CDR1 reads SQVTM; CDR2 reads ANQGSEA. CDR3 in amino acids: CSVRLWGDPDTQYF. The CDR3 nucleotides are TGCAGCGTTAGACTGTGGGGGGACCCAGATACGCAGTATTTT.

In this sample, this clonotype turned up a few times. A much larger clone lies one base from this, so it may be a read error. The CDR3 region is CASSVRGAGELFF. In nucleotides, the CDR3 is TGTGCCAGCAGCGTGAGGGGGGCCGGGGAGCTGTTTTTT. This chain links TRBV7-3 with TRBJ2-2; D tentatively fits TRBD1 or TRBD2 (6 bases each). This CDR3 contains 13 residues. The germline gives CDR1 SGHTA, CDR2 FQGTGA. The V end was cut by 5 bases, the J end by 6 bases, with 10 bases between.

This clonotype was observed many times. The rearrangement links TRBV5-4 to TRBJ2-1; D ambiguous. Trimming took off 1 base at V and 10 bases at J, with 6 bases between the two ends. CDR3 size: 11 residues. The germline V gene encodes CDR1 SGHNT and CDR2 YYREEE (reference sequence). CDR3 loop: CASSLFEEQFF. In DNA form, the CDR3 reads TGTGCCAGCAGCTTGTTTGAGGAGCAGTTCTTC.

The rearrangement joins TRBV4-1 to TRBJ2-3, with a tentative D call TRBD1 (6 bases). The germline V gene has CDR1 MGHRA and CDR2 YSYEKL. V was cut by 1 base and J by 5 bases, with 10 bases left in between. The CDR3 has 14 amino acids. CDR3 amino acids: CASSQVGAVDTQYF. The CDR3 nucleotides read TGCGCCAGCAGCCAAGTGGGGGCCGTAGATACGCAGTATTTT.

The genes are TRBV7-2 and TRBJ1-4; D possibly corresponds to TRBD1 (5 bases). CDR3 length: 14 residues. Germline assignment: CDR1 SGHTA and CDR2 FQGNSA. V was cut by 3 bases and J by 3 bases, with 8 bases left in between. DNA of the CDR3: TGTGCCAGCAGCTTCGGGGGGGCTAATGAAAAACTGTTTTTT. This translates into CASSFGGANEKLFF.

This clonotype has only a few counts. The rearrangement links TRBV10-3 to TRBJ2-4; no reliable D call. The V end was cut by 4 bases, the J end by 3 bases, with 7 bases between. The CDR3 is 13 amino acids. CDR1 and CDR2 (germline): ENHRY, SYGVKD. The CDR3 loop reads CAISGVSKNIQYF. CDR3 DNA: TGTGCCATCAGTGGTGTTAGCAAAAACATTCAGTACTTC.

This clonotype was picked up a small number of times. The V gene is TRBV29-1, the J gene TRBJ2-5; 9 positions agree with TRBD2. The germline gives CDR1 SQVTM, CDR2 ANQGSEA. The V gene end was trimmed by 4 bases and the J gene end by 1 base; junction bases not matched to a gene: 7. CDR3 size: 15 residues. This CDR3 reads CSVGGGEYRQETQYF. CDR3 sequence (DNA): TGCAGCGTTGGCGGGGGGGAGTATCGCCAAGAGACCCAGTACTTC.

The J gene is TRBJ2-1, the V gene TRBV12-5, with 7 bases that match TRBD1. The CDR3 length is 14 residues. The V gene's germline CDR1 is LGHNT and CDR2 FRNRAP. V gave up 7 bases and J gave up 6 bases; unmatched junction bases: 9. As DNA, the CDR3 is TGTGCTAGTGCCCTCGGACAGGCCGGCAATGAGCAGTTCTTC. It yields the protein CASALGQAGNEQFF.

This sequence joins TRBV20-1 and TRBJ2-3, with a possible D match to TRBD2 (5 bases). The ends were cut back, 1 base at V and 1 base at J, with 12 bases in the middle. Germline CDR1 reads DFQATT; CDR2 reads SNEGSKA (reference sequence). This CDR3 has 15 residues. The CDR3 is CSARGRGGGTDTQYF. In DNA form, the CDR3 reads TGCAGTGCTAGAGGTCGGGGTGGAGGCACAGATACGCAGTATTTT.

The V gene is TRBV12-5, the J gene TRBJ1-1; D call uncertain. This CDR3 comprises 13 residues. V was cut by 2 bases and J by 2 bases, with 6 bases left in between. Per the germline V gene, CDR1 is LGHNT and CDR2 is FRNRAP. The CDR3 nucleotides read TGTGCTAGTGGTTTGTCCACTAACACTGAAGCTTTCTTT. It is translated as CASGLSTNTEAFF.